The present TCR beta chain was sequenced within a study of PD-1 blockade in mismatch repair-deficient tumors. Time point specified: 10-day in vitro stimulation with candidate neoantigen peptide 6. A roughly 11-day in vitro culture was run per each of seven reactive peptides. To note about this clone: As yet, its antigen is unknown.

This CDR3 region has 12 residues. V was shortened by 3 bases and J by 6 bases, with 8 bases between the two germline ends. From germline, CDR1 is SNHLY and CDR2 FYNNEI. Some clones are missing from TCRdb's copy, which holds only in-frame ones; the method was immunoSEQ multiplex PCR. The sample gives about 14,000 clones, roughly 86% of which show up once; 4% to 5.5% is in the top ten. The TCR sequence derives from an adult with mismatch repair-deficient cancer. V and J are TRBV2 and TRBJ1-1; D gene unclear. The sequencing here drew on cells cultured in vitro, taken from a patient treated with pembrolizumab. The CDR3 protein is CASSERAAEAFF. For the CDR3, the DNA is TGTGCCAGCAGTGAGCGTGCGGCTGAAGCTTTCTTT.